The T cell receptor beta chain under discussion was sequenced for a study of cytomegalovirus exposure and HLA in healthy donors. General study points: According to an earlier analysis, most TCR beta V segments yielded productive rearrangements about 90% or about 30% of the time. In vitro assays verified that a few CMV-associated chains recognized CMV antigens specifically. Cytomegalovirus-associated status was assigned to around 160 TCR beta chains. Several top significant clusters appeared, in a later analysis, to be linked to common viral pathogens.

This CDR3 region has 14 residues. The V gene end was trimmed by 5 bases and the J gene end by 14 bases; junction bases not matched to a gene: 8. Per germline, CDR1 SNHLY and CDR2 FYNNEI. The PCR used 60 Vbeta and 13 Jbeta primers. Here immunoSEQ multiplex PCR was the method, and the copy in TCRdb shows in-frame clones only, minus some. This table holds around 270,000 clones, roughly 80% found once. A word on this clone: Its specificity is unknown.

The V and J genes are TRBV2 and TRBJ2-1; 14 positions match TRBD2. The sequence derives from a girl aged 2 to 10 in good health and CMV-seronegative. The sample was PBMCs. The CDR3 region is CASSPTSGGVAEFF. As DNA, the CDR3 is TGTGCCAGCAGTCCGACTAGCGGGGGGGTCGCTGAGTTCTTC.